This T cell receptor (beta chain) was retrieved from a study of response to subunit inactivated influenza vaccine. The CDR3 consists of 15 residues. Germline V gives CDR1 LNHNV, CDR2 YYDKDF (reference sequence). V lost 5 bases and J lost 8, with 19 bases in between. TCRdb analysed the RT-PCR reads with MiXCR anew, one entry per CDR3 protein. This sample yields 560,000 or so distinct CDR3 sequences, of which around 8% are seen a single time; 13% belongs to the top ten. This clonotype came up a few times. The origin of this receptor is a man between 45 and 75 years old who received an inactivated influenza vaccine. The chain combines TRBV15 with TRBJ2-1, with D perhaps matching TRBD1 or TRBD2 (5 bases each). Specimen: PBMCs from blood, collected about 23 months after vaccination. The CDR3 nucleotides are TGTGCCACCAGCTACCAGCGGTTAACAGGCTATGAGCAGTTCTTC. Its translation: CATSYQRLTGYEQFF.